What follows is one T cell receptor beta chain and its context. This clonotype was detected ten times or more. The clone's antigen remains unknown. Base qualities are not recorded, but no much larger clone differs from it by a single base. This sample was taken from a study of T-cell reconstitution after alpha-beta-depleted transplantation in children (TCRdb year 2016). Some background on the complete study: Using TCR repertoire profiling, the study quantitatively followed how T-cell immune reconstitution unfolded in children after TCRalphabeta/CD19-depleted allogeneic hematopoietic cell transplantation.

The method was PCR. Instrument on record: Illumina HiSeq 2500. To normalize quantification of the TCRbeta repertoire, the TCR libraries were built with molecular barcoding that relied on unique molecular identifiers. TCRdb cleaned the public reads at Q25 with fastp, built clones with MiXCR and kept in-frame beta chains. For every CDR3 protein sequence, its rows merge into one entry that carries the most common genes and DNA. The sample has around 240,000 distinct CDR3 sequences on record, approximately 9.7% of them singletons. The top ten constitute approximately 4.7% of the sample. From its cysteine to its phenylalanine, the CDR3 spans 15 amino acids. Solely the CDR3 DNA is kept, with 45 bases framed from the first base. Trimming leaves V shorter by 4 bases and J shorter by 4 bases, with the junction holding 10 bases beyond the gene matches. CDR1 and CDR2 (SGHKS, YYEKEE) derive from the germline V gene (reference sequence).

This TCR derives from a human donor who donated a stem cell graft to a child with SCID. The material was PBMCs from the stem cell graft donor, obtained from the stem cell graft. The chain uses TRBV5-5 and TRBJ1-2; 7 nucleotides in the junction match TRBD1. For the CDR3, the sequence is CASSESGGRSYGYTF. The bases are TGTGCCAGCAGCGAATCAGGGGGAAGAAGCTATGGCTACACCTTC.